Following are 27 T cell receptor beta chains from one sample sequenced in a study of blood T cell repertoires in COVID-19. Data came from immunoSEQ multiplex PCR; TCRdb stores just in-frame clones and leaves some out. This sample has about 35,000 clones, with around nine tenths found just once. Source material: peripheral blood. These receptors all stem from a human donor in a cohort sampled during active COVID-19.

The rearrangement links TRBV19 to TRBJ2-7; 7 bases are a match to TRBD1. This CDR3 is built from 15 residues. V gave up 6 bases and J gave up 3 bases; unmatched junction bases: 11. The germline CDR1 and CDR2 sequences are LNHDA and SQIVND (reference sequence). The CDR3 spells CASRETGTVVYEQYF. The DNA of the CDR3 is TGTGCCAGTAGGGAAACCGGGACAGTAGTCTACGAGCAGTACTTC.

The V and J genes are TRBV3-1 (or the pseudogene TRBV3-2) and TRBJ2-1; TRBD1 agrees at 9 bases. Germline V gene data show CDR1 as LGHDT and CDR2 as YNNKEL (reference sequence). J lost 3 bases, V lost 5 bases, and 5 bases had no gene match. The length of the CDR3 is 15 residues. DNA for the CDR3: TGTGCCAGCAGCTCCCGGGACAGGGACTACAATGAGCAGTTCTTC. Protein sequence: CASSSRDRDYNEQFF.

CDR3 region: CASSLDRLGQTQYF. CDR3 in DNA: TGTGCCAGCAGTCTGGACAGGCTTGGGCAGACCCAGTACTTC. The chain joins TRBV6-5 to TRBJ2-5; 7 bases map to TRBD1. Germline CDR1 and CDR2: MNHEY and SVGAGI. The CDR3 totals 14 residues. J gave up 6 bases and V 5 bases, and 9 bases lay outside the gene matches.

With regard to this clone: Compared with germline, one end of the junction differs, possibly owing to a read error. CDR3 DNA sequence: TGTGCCGGCAGTTTCACGACAGGGGGCAGTGAGCAGTTCTTC. Translation: CAGSFTTGGSEQFF. The V call is TRBV6-6, the J call TRBJ2-1; 10 bases fit TRBD1. This CDR3 is 14 amino acids long. Germline assignment: CDR1 MNHNY and CDR2 SVGAGI (reference sequence).

The chain has TRBV7-3 and TRBJ2-1, with 15 bases lining up with TRBD2. The V segment lost 8 bases and the J segment 4 bases; nucleotides outside the gene matches: 15. The CDR3 is made up of 19 amino acids. The V gene's germline CDR1 is SGHTA and CDR2 FQGTGA. CDR3 sequence: CASPCRGTSGRFSYNEQFF. CDR3 DNA: TGTGCCAGCCCCTGTCGGGGGACTAGCGGGAGGTTCTCATACAATGAGCAGTTCTTC.

V is TRBV6-1 and J is TRBJ2-7; 12 bases map to TRBD2. Germline V gene lookup returns CDR1 MNHNS and CDR2 SASEGT. The J segment lost 1 base and the V segment lost 4 bases, leaving 8 bases of the junction unmatched. There are 17 residues in the CDR3. CDR3 loop: CASSGPLGLAGSYEQYF. CDR3 bases: TGTGCCAGCAGTGGCCCCCTAGGACTAGCGGGGTCCTACGAGCAGTACTTC.

The chain links TRBV18 to TRBJ2-7; D possibly corresponds to TRBD1 (6 bases). The CDR3 has 15 residues. The V end was cut by 6 bases, the J end by 1 base, with 16 bases between. Germline lookup yields CDR1 KGHSH and CDR2 LQKENI. The CDR3 DNA follows: TGTGCCAGCTCGGCCCGGGACACCTTATCCTACGAGCAGTACTTC. This translates into CASSARDTLSYEQYF.

The chain employs TRBV29-1 and TRBJ2-2; 7 bases map to TRBD1. Germline-derived CDR1 and CDR2 are SQVTM and ANQGSEA. The V segment lost 4 bases and the J segment 2 bases; nucleotides outside the gene matches: 4. The CDR3 consists of 14 residues. CDR3: CSVGDSGNTGELFF. CDR3 bases: TGCAGCGTTGGGGACAGCGGAAACACCGGGGAGCTGTTTTTT.

The rearrangement links TRBV29-1 to TRBJ2-7; 7 nucleotides line up with TRBD2. Germline values: CDR1 SQVTM, CDR2 ANQGSEA. This CDR3 has 12 amino acids. Trimming took 7 bases from V and 5 from J; bases not matched to a gene: 8. DNA of the CDR3: TGCAGCGCCAGACGGGGGGTCCACGAGCAGTACTTC. Protein product: CSARRGVHEQYF.

This clone came up once. The CDR3 is CASSLAPQTGTIYGYTF. The DNA of the CDR3 is TGTGCCAGCAGCTTAGCTCCCCAGACAGGAACCATCTATGGCTACACCTTC. The chain recombines TRBV7-2 with TRBJ1-2, with D perhaps matching TRBD1 (6 bases). Trimming pared 0 bases from V and 4 bases from J, leaving 18 bases between. Germline V gene data show CDR1 as SGHTA and CDR2 as FQGNSA. The CDR3 sequence is 17 residues long.

This clone showed up just a few times. The DNA for the CDR3 is TGTGCCAGCAGAAAAGGGGGGGCCTATGGCTACACCTTC. It codes for CASRKGGAYGYTF. This chain connects TRBV5-4 to TRBJ1-2, with D tentatively TRBD1 (6 bases). The V gene's germline CDR1 is SGHNT and CDR2 YYREEE (reference sequence). V lost 5 bases, J lost 4 bases, and 12 bases lay in between. CDR3 length equals 13 residues. Variable domain in full (rest from reference TRBV5-4 and TRBJ1-2): ETGVTQSPTHLIKTRGQQVTLRCSSQSGHNTVSWYQQALGQGPQFIFQYYREEENGRGNFPPRFSGLQFPNYSSELNVNALELDDSALYLCASRKGGAYGYTFGSGTRLTVV.

The chain uses TRBV19 and TRBJ1-2, with 9 bases aligning to TRBD1. J was trimmed by 3 bases and V by 9 bases; bases with no gene match: 11. The V gene's germline CDR1 is LNHDA and CDR2 SQIVND (reference sequence). The CDR3 loop spans 15 amino acids. The CDR3 region has the DNA TGTGCCAGCTCGGACAGGGGCACATTACACTATGGCTACACCTTC. Translated: CASSDRGTLHYGYTF. Combining the CDR3 with reference TRBV19 and TRBJ1-2 gives the whole variable domain DGGITQSPKYLFRKEGQNVTLSCEQNLNHDAMYWYRQDPGQGLRLIYYSQIVNDFQKGDIAEGYSVSREKKESFPLTVTSAQKNPTAFYLCASSDRGTLHYGYTFGSGTRLTVV.

The chain joins TRBV19 to TRBJ1-2, with 11 nucleotides matching TRBD1. Trimming at V came to 4 bases and at J to 4 bases, leaving 5 bases not matched to a gene. CDR3 length equals 15 residues. Germline V lookup: CDR1 LNHDA, CDR2 SQIVND (reference sequence). CDR3 DNA: TGTGCCAGTAGTACCTGGACAGGGGGCACCTATGGCTACACCTTC. Its protein product is CASSTWTGGTYGYTF.

V and J are TRBV6-5 and TRBJ1-2, with a weak D call TRBD1 (5 bases). CDR1 is MNHEY and CDR2 is SVGAGI in the germline V gene. V was pared by 6 bases and J by 1 base, with 9 bases between. There are 13 residues in the CDR3. The CDR3 nucleotides are TGTGCCAGCAGACACGACAGTAACTATGGCTACACCTTC. It codes for CASRHDSNYGYTF.

The chain employs TRBV9 and TRBJ2-3; a possible D gene is TRBD2 (5 bases). The CDR3 runs to 16 residues. The germline CDR1 and CDR2 sequences are SGDLS and YYNGEE. Trimming stripped 0 bases from V and 2 bases from J, with 13 bases between. CDR3 in DNA: TGTGCCAGCAGCGTAGGGTCTAGCATCCCCACAGATACGCAGTATTTT. Translated: CASSVGSSIPTDTQYF.

This rearrangement joins TRBV10-3 to TRBJ1-3; 9 bases agree with TRBD1. The CDR3 extends over 17 amino acids. The germline CDR1 and CDR2 sequences are ENHRY and SYGVKD. V trimming: 3 bases; J trimming: 5 bases; junction bases outside the gene matches: 11. The CDR3 DNA follows: TGTGCCATCAGTGACCCTGGGCACGACAGGGGGAGAAACACCATATATTTT. The encoded protein is CAISDPGHDRGRNTIYF.

This clone was seen more than once but under ten times. The chain links TRBV6-2 or TRBV6-3 to TRBJ1-1; possible D gene TRBD1, 6 bases. Germline CDR1 reads MNHEY; CDR2 reads SVGEGT. The CDR3 is 15 residues long. With 4 bases removed from V and 1 base from J, the gap between germline ends came to 13 bases. The CDR3 DNA reads as TGTGCCAGCAGTTCCTGGGACACGGAGAACACTGAAGCTTTCTTT. This encodes CASSSWDTENTEAFF.

J is TRBJ1-1 and V is TRBV6-2 or TRBV6-3; D gene uncertain. Trimming pared 5 bases from V and 1 base from J, leaving 11 bases between. CDR1 and CDR2 from the germline V gene are MNHEY and SVGEGT. CDR3 length: 14 amino acids. Here the CDR3 reads CASSPLIANTEAFF. The CDR3 DNA sequence: TGTGCCAGCAGTCCCTTAATAGCGAACACTGAAGCTTTCTTT.

The chain couples TRBV6-5 to TRBJ1-1; 12 bases match TRBD1. The CDR3 runs 13 residues. The trim removed 6 bases at V and 11 bases at J, leaving 7 bases unmatched. Germline CDR1 MNHEY, CDR2 SVGAGI. The CDR3: CASSPPGTGGAFF. The CDR3, as DNA: TGTGCCAGCAGCCCCCCCGGGACAGGGGGCGCTTTCTTT.

The gene calls are TRBV7-3 and TRBJ1-5; D gene unclear. V lost 2 bases, J lost 5 bases, and 16 bases lay in between. This CDR3 is 16 amino acids long. The V gene's germline CDR1 is SGHTA and CDR2 FQGTGA. Here the CDR3 reads CASSLSPQFRHQPQHF. The CDR3 region has the DNA TGTGCCAGCAGCTTATCGCCACAGTTCAGGCATCAGCCCCAGCATTTT.

The chain has TRBV5-6 and TRBJ2-6, with a weak D call TRBD2 (6 bases). Germline V gene data show CDR1 as SGHDT and CDR2 as YYEEEE. The CDR3 extends over 18 amino acids. The V gene lost 1 base and the J gene lost 0 bases, with 14 bases spanning the gap. The CDR3: CASSLLGGRLSGANVLTF. CDR3 sequence (DNA): TGTGCCAGCAGCTTGTTGGGGGGACGGCTCTCTGGGGCCAACGTCCTGACTTTC.

This chain links TRBV19 with TRBJ1-1; tentative D call: TRBD1 (6 bases). The CDR3 spans 13 residues. V was trimmed by 5 bases and J by 4 bases, leaving 11 bases between them. Germline V lookup: CDR1 LNHDA, CDR2 SQIVND (reference sequence). The CDR3 is CASSEQGRTEAFF. CDR3 in DNA: TGTGCCAGTAGTGAACAGGGACGCACTGAAGCTTTCTTT. Full variable domain (missing parts from reference TRBV19 and TRBJ1-1): DGGITQSPKYLFRKEGQNVTLSCEQNLNHDAMYWYRQDPGQGLRLIYYSQIVNDFQKGDIAEGYSVSREKKESFPLTVTSAQKNPTAFYLCASSEQGRTEAFFGQGTRLTVV.

The chain uses TRBV4-2 and TRBJ2-3; 10 nucleotides agree with TRBD2. V was pared by 1 base and J by 2 bases, with 3 bases of the junction left unmatched. The CDR3 covers 16 residues. Per the germline V gene, CDR1 is LGHNA and CDR2 is YNFKEQ. The CDR3 DNA reads as TGTGCCAGCAGCCAAGCCACTAGCGGGACCACAGATACGCAGTATTTT. It translates to CASSQATSGTTDTQYF.

This chain uses TRBV6-2 or TRBV6-3 with TRBJ2-2, with D perhaps matching TRBD1 (5 bases). Deletions cut 2 bases from V and 3 bases from J, with 10 bases between. The germline V gene encodes CDR1 MNHEY and CDR2 SVGEGT. This CDR3 comprises 15 residues. This chain's CDR3 is CASSYRQGYTGELFF. DNA for the CDR3: TGTGCCAGCAGTTACCGGCAGGGATACACCGGGGAGCTGTTTTTT.

This chain links TRBV11-1 with TRBJ2-5; no firm D call. This CDR3 is 14 amino acids long. V was shortened by 5 bases and J by 2 bases, with 12 bases between the two germline ends. From germline, CDR1 is SGHAT and CDR2 FQDESV (reference sequence). Written as DNA, the CDR3 is TGTGCCAGCAGCACCTCGACTGGACAAGAGACCCAGTACTTC. Translating it yields CASSTSTGQETQYF.

This clone was detected only a few times. V and J are TRBV24-1 and TRBJ1-5; 7 bases map to TRBD1. Germline trimming cut 2 bases from V and 4 bases from J; bases unmatched to any gene: 1. This CDR3 region has 14 residues. Germline V CDR1 and CDR2: KGHDR, SFDVKD. The DNA for the CDR3 is TGTGCCACCAGTGATTCGGGACAGAATCAGCCCCAGCATTTT. This translates into CATSDSGQNQPQHF.

The chain has TRBV2 and TRBJ2-3; 8 positions agree with TRBD1. J lost 4 bases, V lost 6 bases, and 3 bases had no gene match. The CDR3 covers 13 residues. Germline V gene lookup returns CDR1 SNHLY and CDR2 FYNNEI. The CDR3 DNA is TGTGCCAGCAGGACAGGGGTAGCAGATACGCAGTATTTT. Its protein is CASRTGVADTQYF.